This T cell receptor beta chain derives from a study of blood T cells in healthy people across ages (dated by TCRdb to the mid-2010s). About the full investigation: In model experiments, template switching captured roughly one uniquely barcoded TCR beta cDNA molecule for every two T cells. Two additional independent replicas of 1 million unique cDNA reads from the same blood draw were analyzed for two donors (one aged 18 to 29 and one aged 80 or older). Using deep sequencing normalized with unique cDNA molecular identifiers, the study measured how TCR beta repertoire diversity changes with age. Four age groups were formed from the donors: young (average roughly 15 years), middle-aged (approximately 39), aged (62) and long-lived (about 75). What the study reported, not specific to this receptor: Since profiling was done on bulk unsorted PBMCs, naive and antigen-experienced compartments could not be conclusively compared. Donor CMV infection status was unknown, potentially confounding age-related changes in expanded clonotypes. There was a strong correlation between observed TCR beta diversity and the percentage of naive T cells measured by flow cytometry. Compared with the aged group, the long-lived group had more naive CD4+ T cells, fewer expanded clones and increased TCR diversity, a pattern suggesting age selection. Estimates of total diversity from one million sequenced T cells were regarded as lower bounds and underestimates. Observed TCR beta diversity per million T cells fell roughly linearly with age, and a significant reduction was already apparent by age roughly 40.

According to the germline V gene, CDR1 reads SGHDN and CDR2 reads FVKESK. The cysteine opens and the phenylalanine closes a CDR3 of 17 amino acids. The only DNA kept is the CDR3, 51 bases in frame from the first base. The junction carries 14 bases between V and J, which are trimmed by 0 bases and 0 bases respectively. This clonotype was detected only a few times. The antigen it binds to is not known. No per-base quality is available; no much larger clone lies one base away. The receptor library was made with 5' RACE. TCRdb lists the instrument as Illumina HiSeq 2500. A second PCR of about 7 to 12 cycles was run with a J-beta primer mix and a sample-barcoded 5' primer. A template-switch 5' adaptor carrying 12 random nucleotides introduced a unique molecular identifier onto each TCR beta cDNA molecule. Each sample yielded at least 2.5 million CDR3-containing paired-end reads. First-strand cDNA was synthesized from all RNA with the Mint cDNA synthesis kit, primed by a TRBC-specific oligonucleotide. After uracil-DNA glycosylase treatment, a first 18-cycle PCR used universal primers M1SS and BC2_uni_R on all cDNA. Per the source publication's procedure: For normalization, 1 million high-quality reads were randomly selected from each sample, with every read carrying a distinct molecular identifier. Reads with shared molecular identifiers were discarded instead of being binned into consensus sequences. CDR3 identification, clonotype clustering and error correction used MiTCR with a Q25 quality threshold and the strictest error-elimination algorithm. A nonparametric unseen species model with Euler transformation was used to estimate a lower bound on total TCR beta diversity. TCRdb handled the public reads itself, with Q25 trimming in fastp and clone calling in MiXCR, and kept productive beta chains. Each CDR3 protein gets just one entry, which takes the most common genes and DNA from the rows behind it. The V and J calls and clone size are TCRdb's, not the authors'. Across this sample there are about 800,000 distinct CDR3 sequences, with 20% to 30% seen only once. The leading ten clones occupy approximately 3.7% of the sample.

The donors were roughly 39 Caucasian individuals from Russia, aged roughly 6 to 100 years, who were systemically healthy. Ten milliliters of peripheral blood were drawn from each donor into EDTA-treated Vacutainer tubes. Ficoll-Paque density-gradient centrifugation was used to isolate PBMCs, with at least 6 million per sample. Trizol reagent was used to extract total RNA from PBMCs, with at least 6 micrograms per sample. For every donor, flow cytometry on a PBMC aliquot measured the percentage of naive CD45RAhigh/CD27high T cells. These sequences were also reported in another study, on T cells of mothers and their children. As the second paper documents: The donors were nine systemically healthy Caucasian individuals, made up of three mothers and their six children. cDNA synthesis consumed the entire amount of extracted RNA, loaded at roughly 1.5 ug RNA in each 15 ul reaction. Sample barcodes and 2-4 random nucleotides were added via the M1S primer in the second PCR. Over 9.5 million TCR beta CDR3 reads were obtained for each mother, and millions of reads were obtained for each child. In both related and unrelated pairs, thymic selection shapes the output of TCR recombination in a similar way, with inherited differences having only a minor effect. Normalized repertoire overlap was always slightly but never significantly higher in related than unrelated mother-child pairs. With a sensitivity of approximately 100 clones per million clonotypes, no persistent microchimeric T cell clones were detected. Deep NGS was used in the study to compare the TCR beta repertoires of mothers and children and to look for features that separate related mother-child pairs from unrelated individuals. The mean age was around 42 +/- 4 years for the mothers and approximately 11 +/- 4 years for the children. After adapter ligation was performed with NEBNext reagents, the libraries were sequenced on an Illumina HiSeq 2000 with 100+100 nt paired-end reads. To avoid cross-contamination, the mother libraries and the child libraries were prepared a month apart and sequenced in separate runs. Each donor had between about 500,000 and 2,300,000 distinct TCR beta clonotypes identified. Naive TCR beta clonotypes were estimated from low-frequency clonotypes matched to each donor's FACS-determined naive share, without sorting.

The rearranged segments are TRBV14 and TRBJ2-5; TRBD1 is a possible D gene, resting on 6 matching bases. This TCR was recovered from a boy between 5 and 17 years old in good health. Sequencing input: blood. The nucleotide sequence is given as TGTGCCAGCAGCCAAGATCAGAGGGGGTTGTACCAAGAGACCCAGTACTTC. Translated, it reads CASSQDQRGLYQETQYF.